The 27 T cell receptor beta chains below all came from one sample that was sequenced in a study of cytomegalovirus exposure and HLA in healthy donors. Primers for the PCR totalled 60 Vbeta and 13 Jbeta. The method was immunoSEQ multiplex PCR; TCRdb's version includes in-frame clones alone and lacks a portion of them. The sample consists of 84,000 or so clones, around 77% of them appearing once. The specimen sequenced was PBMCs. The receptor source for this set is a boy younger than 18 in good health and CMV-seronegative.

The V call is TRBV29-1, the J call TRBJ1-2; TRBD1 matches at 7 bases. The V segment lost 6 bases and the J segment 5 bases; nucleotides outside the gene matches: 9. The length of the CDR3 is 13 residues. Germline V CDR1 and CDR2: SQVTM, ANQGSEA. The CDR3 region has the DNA TGCAGCGTCATCGGACAGGCAATATATGGCTACACCTTC. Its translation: CSVIGQAIYGYTF.

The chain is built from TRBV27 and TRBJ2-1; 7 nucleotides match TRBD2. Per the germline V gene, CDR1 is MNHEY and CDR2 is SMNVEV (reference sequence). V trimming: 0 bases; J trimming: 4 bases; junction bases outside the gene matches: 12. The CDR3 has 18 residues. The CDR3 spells CASSLSVGGPIPYNEQFF. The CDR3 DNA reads TGTGCCAGCAGTTTATCCGTGGGAGGGCCTATCCCTTACAATGAGCAGTTCTTC.

The CDR3 sequence is CACMGHSYEQYF. CDR3 DNA: TGTGCCTGTATGGGACACTCCTACGAGCAGTACTTC. The chain uses TRBV30 and TRBJ2-7; tentative D call: TRBD1 (6 bases). This CDR3 has 12 amino acids. Trimming took off 6 bases at V and 0 bases at J, with 9 bases between the two ends. Germline V CDR1 and CDR2: GTSNPN, SVGIG (reference sequence).

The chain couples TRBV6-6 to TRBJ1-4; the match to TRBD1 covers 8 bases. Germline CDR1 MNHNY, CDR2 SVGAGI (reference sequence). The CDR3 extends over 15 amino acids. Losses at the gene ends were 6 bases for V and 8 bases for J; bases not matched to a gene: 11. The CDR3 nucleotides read TGTGCCAGCAGCTCTCTACCAGGGGGCGACGAAAAACTGTTTTTT. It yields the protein CASSSLPGGDEKLFF.

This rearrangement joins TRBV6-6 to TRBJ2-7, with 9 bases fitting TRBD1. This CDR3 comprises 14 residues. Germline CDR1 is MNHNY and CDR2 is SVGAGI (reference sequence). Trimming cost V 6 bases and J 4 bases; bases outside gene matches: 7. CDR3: CASRSGTGIYEQYF. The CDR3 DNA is TGTGCCAGCAGGTCCGGGACAGGGATTTACGAGCAGTACTTC.

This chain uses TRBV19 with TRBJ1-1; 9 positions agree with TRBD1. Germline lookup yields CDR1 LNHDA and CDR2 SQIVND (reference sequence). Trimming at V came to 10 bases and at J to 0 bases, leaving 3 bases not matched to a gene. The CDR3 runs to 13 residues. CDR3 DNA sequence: TGTGCCACAGGACAGGGGATGAACACTGAAGCTTTCTTT. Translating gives CATGQGMNTEAFF.

This CDR3 is CASSQDHRGSTHNEQFF. The CDR3 coding sequence is TGCGCCAGCAGCCAAGATCATAGAGGGAGTACTCACAATGAGCAGTTCTTC. The rearrangement joins TRBV4-1 to TRBJ2-1; tentatively, D is TRBD2 (5 bases). Looked up from germline, CDR1 is MGHRA and CDR2 is YSYEKL. This CDR3 has 17 amino acids. Trimming pared 0 bases from V and 5 bases from J, leaving 17 bases between.

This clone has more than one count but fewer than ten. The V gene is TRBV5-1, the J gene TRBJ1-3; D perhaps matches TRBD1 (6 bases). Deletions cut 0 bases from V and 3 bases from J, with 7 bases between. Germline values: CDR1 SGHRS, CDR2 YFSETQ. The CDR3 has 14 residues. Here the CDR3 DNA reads TGCGCCAGCAGCTTGGCAGGGGTTGGAAACACCATATATTTT. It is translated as CASSLAGVGNTIYF.

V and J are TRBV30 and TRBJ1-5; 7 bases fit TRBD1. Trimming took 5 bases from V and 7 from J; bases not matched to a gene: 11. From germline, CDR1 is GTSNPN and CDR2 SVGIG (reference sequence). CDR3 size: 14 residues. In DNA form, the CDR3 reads TGTGCCTGGCAACCGACAGGGTTAAGGCAGCCCCAGCATTTT. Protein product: CAWQPTGLRQPQHF.

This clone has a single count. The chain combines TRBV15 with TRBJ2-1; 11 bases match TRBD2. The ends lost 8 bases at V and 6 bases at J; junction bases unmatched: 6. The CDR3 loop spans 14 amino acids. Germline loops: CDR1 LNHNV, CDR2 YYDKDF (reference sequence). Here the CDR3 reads CATLAGGSVNEQFF. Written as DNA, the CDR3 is TGTGCCACCTTAGCGGGGGGGAGTGTCAATGAGCAGTTCTTC. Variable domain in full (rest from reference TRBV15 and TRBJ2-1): DAMVIQNPRYQVTQFGKPVTLSCSQTLNHNVMYWYQQKSSQAPKLLFHYYDKDFNNEADTPDNFQSRRPNTSFCFLDIRSPGLGDTAMYLCATLAGGSVNEQFFGPGTRLTVL.

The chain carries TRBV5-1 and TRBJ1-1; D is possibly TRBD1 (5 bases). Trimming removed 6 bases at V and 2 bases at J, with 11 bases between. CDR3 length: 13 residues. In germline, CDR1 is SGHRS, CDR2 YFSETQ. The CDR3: CASNEQANTEAFF. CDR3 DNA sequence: TGCGCCAGCAATGAACAGGCTAACACTGAAGCTTTCTTT.

The CDR3 protein is CAISPSDRIDTEAFF. CDR3 coding DNA: TGTGCCATCAGTCCCTCGGACAGGATCGACACTGAAGCTTTCTTT. V is TRBV10-3 and J is TRBJ1-1, with TRBD1 matching 7 bases. The germline V gene encodes CDR1 ENHRY and CDR2 SYGVKD. With V trimmed by 5 bases and J by 3 bases, 9 bases remained unmatched. This CDR3 spans 15 amino acids.

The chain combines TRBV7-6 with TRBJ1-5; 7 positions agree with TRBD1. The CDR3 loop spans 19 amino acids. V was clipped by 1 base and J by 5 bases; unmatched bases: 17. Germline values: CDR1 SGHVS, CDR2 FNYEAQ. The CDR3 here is CASSLVRGQKTGKYQPQHF. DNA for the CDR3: TGTGCCAGCAGCTTAGTGCGAGGACAGAAGACAGGGAAGTATCAGCCCCAGCATTTT.

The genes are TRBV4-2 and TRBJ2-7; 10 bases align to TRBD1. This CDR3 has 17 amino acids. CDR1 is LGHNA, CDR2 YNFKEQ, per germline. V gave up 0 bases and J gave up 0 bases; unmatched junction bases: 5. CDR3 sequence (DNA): TGTGCCAGCAGCCAAGAGACAGGGGGCCTGAGCTCCTACGAGCAGTACTTC. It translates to CASSQETGGLSSYEQYF.

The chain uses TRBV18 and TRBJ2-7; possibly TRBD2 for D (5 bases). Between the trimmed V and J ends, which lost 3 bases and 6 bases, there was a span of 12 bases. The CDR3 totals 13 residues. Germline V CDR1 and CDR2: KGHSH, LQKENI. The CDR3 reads CASSPDSSGEQYF. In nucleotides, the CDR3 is TGTGCCAGCTCACCGGATTCAAGCGGCGAGCAGTACTTC.

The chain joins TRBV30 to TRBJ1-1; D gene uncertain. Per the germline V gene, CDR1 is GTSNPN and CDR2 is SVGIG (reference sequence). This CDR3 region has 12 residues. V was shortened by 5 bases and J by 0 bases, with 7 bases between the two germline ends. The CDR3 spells CAWVPLNTEAFF. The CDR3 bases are TGTGCCTGGGTCCCTTTGAACACTGAAGCTTTCTTT. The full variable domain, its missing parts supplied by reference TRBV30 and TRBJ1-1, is SQTIHQWPATLVQPVGSPLSLECTVEGTSNPNLYWYRQAAGRGLQLLFYSVGIGQISSEVPQNLSASRPQDRQFILSSKKLLLSDSGFYLCAWVPLNTEAFFGQGTRLTVV.

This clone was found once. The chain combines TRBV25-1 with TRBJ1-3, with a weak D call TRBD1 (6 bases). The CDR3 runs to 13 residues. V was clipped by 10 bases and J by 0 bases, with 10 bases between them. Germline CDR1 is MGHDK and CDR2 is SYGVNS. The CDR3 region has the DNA TGTGCCACCCGGGACAACTCTGGAAACACCATATATTTT. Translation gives CATRDNSGNTIYF.

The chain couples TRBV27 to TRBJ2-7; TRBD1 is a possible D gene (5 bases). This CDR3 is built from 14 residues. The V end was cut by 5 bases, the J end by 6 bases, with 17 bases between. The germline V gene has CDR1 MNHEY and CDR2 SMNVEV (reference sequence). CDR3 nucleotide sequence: TGTGCCAGCAGTCTCTCCCCGCAGGGTGCCGAGCAGTACTTC. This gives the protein CASSLSPQGAEQYF.

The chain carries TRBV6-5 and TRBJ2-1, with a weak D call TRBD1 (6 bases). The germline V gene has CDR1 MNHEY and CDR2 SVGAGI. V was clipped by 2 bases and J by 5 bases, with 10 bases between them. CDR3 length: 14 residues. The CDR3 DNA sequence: TGTGCCAGCAGTTACCCGGGACACCACAATGAGCAGTTCTTC. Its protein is CASSYPGHHNEQFF.

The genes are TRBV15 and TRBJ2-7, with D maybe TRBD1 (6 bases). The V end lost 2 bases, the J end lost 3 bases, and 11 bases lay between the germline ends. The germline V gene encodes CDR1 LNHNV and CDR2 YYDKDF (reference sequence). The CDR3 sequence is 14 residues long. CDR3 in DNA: TGTGCCACCAGCAGATGGGACACCCACTACGAGCAGTACTTC. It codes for CATSRWDTHYEQYF.

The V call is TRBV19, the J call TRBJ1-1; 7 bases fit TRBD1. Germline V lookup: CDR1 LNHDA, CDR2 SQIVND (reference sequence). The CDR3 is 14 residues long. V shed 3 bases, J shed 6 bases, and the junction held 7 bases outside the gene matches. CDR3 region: CASSMTGYRPEAFF. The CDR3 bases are TGTGCCAGTAGTATGACAGGGTATAGGCCTGAAGCTTTCTTT.

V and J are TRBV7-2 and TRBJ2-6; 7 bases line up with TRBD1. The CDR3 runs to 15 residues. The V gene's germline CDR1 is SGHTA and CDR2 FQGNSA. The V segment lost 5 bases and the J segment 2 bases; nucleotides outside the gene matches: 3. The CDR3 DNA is TGTGCCAGCAGCCCGCAGGGGGCTGGGGCCAACGTCCTGACTTTC. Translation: CASSPQGAGANVLTF.

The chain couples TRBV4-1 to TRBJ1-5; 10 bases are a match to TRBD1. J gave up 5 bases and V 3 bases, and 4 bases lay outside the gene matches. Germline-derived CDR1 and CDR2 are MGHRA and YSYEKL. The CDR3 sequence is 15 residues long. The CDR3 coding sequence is TGCGCCAGCAGCCACATTGGACAGGGGGATCAGCCCCAGCATTTT. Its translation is CASSHIGQGDQPQHF.

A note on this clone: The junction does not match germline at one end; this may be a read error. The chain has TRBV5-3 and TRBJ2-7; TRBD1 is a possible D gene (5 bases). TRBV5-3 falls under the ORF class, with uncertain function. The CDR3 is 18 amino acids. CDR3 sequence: CARSQDARGWKARFREGF. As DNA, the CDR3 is TGTGCCAGAAGCCAGGATGCAAGGGGATGGAAAGCACGATTTAGAGAAGGCTTC.

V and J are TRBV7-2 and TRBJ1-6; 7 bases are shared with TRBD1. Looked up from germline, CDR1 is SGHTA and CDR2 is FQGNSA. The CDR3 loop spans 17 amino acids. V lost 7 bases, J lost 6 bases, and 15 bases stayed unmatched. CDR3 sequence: CASKSVLNRGGNSPLHF. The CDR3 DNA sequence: TGTGCCAGCAAGAGTGTTTTAAACAGGGGTGGTAATTCACCCCTCCACTTT.

CDR3 bases: TGTGCCAGTAGCCAGGACAGGGTCACTGAAGCTTTCTTT. Protein sequence: CASSQDRVTEAFF. V gene TRBV19 combines with J gene TRBJ1-1; the match to TRBD1 covers 8 bases. The germline gives CDR1 LNHDA, CDR2 SQIVND (reference sequence). The CDR3 spans 13 residues. The ends lost 6 bases at V and 4 bases at J; junction bases unmatched: 4. Combining the CDR3 with reference TRBV19 and TRBJ1-1 gives the whole variable domain DGGITQSPKYLFRKEGQNVTLSCEQNLNHDAMYWYRQDPGQGLRLIYYSQIVNDFQKGDIAEGYSVSREKKESFPLTVTSAQKNPTAFYLCASSQDRVTEAFFGQGTRLTVV.

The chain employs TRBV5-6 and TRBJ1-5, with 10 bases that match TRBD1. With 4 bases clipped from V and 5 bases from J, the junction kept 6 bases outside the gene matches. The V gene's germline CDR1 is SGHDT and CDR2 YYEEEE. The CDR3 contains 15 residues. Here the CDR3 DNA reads TGTGCCAGCAGCCTAACGGACAGGGGGGATCAGCCCCAGCATTTT. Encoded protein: CASSLTDRGDQPQHF.